The 3 T cell receptor beta chains presented below share a single source sample, sequenced in a study of CD4 T cells in relation to SARS-CoV-2 and coronaviruses. Profiling relied on immunoSEQ multiplex PCR, and the TCRdb table lists in-frame clones only, not all of them. The sample contains some 40,000 clones, over 60% of which appear only once. These receptors have no identified antigens. Source material: memory CD4+ T cells from PBMCs, cultured in vitro. The receptors were gathered from an adult with COVID-19.

The chain couples TRBV6-5 to TRBJ1-3, with D perhaps matching TRBD1 (5 bases). The ends were cut back, 0 bases at V and 2 bases at J, with 8 bases in the middle. CDR3 length: 15 amino acids. Germline V gene data show CDR1 as MNHEY and CDR2 as SVGAGI. The CDR3 sequence is CASSYSGGTGNTIYF. DNA of the CDR3: TGTGCCAGCAGTTACTCGGGGGGGACTGGAAACACCATATATTTT.

In this sample, this clone turned up once. V usage is TRBV28 and J usage is TRBJ2-6; 9 bases are a match to TRBD1. This CDR3 contains 18 residues. The junction had 11 bases not matched to a gene; V was cut back by 6 bases and J by 2 bases. CDR1 and CDR2 from the germline V gene are MDHEN and SYDVKM. Here the CDR3 DNA reads TGTGCCAGCAGCCATGGGACAGGGAAGAGGCCTGGGGCCAACGTCCTGACTTTC. Its protein product is CASSHGTGKRPGANVLTF.

The chain carries TRBV6-5 and TRBJ1-2; D is perhaps TRBD1 (5 bases). Trimming shortened V by 4 bases and J by 3 bases, and 15 bases separated the two germline ends. This CDR3 region has 15 residues. The germline V gene has CDR1 MNHEY and CDR2 SVGAGI. This CDR3 is CASSLYLGTDYGYTF. The CDR3 DNA follows: TGTGCCAGCAGTTTATATCTGGGGACGGACTATGGCTACACCTTC.